This TCR beta chain was obtained from a study of CD8+CD57+ T cells in acquired aplastic anemia. Study overall: Healthy donors gave about 10 million reads on average for CD4+ cells. General study results and limits: Around 29 shared CD8+ CDR3s appeared highly expressed within patients' immunodominant clones. Patients did not significantly differ from controls in CD8+ Simpson's diversity.

This clonotype appeared many times. Antigen unknown. TCR beta VDJ and CDR3 profiles were obtained from a genomic DNA template. TCRdb re-derived calls from the reads in MiXCR, one entry per CDR3 protein. Seen here are about 210,000 distinct CDR3 sequences, about a third observed once, and the top ten hold approximately 1.2%. Trimming shortened V by 0 bases and J by 2 bases, and 16 bases separated the two germline ends. The CDR3 runs to 16 residues. The V gene's germline CDR1 is DFQATT and CDR2 SNEGSKA (reference sequence). The V gene is TRBV20-1, the J gene TRBJ2-5; D may be TRBD1 (5 bases). Sequencing was performed on sorted CD4+, CD8+, or CD8+CD57+ T cells (not recorded which) from PBMCs. This clonotype originated in a human donor in good health, serving as a control. The CDR3 DNA reads as TGCAGTGCTAGAGATACCCAGGGTGGGGAACAAGAGACCCAGTACTTC. It yields the protein CSARDTQGGEQETQYF.